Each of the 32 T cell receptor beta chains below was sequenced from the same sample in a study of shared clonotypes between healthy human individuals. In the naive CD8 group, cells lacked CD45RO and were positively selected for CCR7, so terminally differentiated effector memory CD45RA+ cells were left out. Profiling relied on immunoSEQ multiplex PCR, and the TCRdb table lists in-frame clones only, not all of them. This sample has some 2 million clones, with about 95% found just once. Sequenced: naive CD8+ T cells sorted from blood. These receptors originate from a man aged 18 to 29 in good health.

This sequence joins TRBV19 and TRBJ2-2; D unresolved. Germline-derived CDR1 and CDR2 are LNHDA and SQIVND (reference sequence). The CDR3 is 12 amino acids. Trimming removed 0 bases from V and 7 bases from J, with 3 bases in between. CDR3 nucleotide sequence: TGTGCCAGTAGTATAGACGGCGGGGAGCTGTTTTTT. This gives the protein CASSIDGGELFF.

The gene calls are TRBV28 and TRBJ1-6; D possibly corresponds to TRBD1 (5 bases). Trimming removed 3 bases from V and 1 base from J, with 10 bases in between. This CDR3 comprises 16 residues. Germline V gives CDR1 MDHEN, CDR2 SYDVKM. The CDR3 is CASSFDGGSYNSPLHF. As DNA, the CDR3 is TGTGCCAGCAGTTTTGATGGGGGGTCCTATAATTCACCCCTCCACTTT.

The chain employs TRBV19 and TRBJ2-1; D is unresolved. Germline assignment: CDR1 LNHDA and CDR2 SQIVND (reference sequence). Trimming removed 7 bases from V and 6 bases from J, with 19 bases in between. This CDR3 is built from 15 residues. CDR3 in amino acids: CASTSALIGANEQFF. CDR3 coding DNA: TGTGCCAGTACCTCCGCGCTGATAGGAGCCAATGAGCAGTTCTTC.

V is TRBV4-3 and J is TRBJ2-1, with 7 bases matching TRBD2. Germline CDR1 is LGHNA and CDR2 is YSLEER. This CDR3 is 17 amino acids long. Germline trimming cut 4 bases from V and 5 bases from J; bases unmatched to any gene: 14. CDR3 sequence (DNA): TGCGCCAGCAGCCTGAGCCCGGGGGAGGGCCTCCACAATGAGCAGTTCTTC. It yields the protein CASSLSPGEGLHNEQFF.

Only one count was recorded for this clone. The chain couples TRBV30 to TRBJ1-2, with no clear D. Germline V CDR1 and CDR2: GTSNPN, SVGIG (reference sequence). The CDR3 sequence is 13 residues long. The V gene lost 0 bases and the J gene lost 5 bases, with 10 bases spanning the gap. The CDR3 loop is CAWSVGHFYGYTF. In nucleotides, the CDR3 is TGTGCCTGGAGTGTTGGCCACTTTTATGGCTACACCTTC.

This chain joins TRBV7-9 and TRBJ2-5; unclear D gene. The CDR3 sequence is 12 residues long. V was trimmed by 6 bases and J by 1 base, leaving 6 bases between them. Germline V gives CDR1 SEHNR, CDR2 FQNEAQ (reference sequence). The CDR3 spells CASRWGQETQYF. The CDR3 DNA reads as TGTGCCAGCAGATGGGGCCAAGAGACCCAGTACTTC.

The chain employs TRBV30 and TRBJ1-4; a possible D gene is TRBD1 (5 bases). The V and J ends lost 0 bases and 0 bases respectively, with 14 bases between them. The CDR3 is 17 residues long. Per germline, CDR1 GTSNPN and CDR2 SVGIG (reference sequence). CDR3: CAWSVNRNPATNEKLFF. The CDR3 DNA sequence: TGTGCCTGGAGTGTGAACAGGAACCCAGCAACTAATGAAAAACTGTTTTTT.

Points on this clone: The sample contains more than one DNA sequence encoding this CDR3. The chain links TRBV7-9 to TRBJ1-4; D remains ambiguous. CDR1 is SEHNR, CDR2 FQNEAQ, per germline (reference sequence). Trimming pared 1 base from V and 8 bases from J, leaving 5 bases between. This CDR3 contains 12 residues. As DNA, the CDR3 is TGTGCCAGCAGCTTAGGAGGAGAAAAACTGTTTTTT. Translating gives CASSLGGEKLFF.

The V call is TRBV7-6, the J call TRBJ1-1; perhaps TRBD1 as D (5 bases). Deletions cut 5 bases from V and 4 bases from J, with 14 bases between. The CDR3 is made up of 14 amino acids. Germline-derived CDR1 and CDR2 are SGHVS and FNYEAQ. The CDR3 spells CASSTTAGATEAFF. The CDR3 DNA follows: TGTGCCAGCAGCACGACCGCTGGGGCCACTGAAGCTTTCTTT.

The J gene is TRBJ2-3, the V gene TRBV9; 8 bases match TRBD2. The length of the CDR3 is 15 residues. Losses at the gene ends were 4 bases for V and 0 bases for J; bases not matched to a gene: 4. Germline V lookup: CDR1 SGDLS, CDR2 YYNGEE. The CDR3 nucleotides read TGTGCCAGCAGCCCGCGGGGGGTGAGCACAGATACGCAGTATTTT. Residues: CASSPRGVSTDTQYF.

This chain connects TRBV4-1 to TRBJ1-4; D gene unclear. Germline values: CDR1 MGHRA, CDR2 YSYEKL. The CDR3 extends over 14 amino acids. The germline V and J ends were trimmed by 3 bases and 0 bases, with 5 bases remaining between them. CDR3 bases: TGCGCCAGCAGCCACCGTTCAACTAATGAAAAACTGTTTTTT. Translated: CASSHRSTNEKLFF.

CDR3 sequence (DNA): TGTGCCAGCAGTGAACCAACGGGGACTAGCACAGATACGCAGTATTTT. Translated, it gives CASSEPTGTSTDTQYF. The J gene is TRBJ2-3, the V gene TRBV6-1, with TRBD2 as a possible D gene (6 bases). V was cut by 2 bases and J by 0 bases, with 12 bases left in between. CDR1 and CDR2 from the germline V gene are MNHNS and SASEGT. This CDR3 contains 16 residues.

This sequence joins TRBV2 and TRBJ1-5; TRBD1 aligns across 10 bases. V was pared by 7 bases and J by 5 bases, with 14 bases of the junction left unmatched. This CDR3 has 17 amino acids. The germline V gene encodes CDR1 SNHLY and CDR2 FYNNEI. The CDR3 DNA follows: TGTGCCAGCACGGGATTTGACGGGACAGGGGCCTATCAGCCCCAGCATTTT. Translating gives CASTGFDGTGAYQPQHF.

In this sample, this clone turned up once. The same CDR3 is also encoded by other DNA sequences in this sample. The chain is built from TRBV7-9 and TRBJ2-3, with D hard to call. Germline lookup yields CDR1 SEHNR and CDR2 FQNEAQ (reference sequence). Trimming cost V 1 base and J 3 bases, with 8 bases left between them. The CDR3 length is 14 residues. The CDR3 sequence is CASSLGYGTDTQYF. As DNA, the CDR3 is TGTGCCAGCAGCTTAGGGTACGGTACAGATACGCAGTATTTT.

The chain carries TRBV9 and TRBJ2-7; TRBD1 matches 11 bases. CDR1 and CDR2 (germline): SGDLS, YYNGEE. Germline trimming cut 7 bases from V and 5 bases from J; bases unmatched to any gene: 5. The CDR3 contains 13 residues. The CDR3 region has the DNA TGTGCCAGCGACCCGGGACAGGGGGACGAGCAGTACTTC. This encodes CASDPGQGDEQYF.

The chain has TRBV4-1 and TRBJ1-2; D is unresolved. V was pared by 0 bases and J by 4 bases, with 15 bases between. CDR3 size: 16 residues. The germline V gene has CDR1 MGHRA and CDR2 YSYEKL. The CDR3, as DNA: TGCGCCAGCAGCCAAGATCACTTGGGCTGGAGCTATGGCTACACCTTC. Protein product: CASSQDHLGWSYGYTF.

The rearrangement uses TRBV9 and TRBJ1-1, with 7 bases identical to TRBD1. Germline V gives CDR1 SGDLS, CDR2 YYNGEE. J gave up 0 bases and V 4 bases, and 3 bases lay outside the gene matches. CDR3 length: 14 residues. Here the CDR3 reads CASSRQGLNTEAFF. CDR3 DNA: TGTGCCAGCAGCAGACAGGGATTGAACACTGAAGCTTTCTTT.

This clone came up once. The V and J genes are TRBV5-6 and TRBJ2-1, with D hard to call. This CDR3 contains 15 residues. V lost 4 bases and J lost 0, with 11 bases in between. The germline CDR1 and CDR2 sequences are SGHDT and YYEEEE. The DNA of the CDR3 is TGTGCCAGCAGCATAGACCAGAGCTCCTACAATGAGCAGTTCTTC. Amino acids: CASSIDQSSYNEQFF.

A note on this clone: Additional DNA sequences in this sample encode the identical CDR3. The CDR3 region has the DNA TGTGCCAGCGGACCCGGGACTAGCGGGTACGAGCAGTACTTC. Residues: CASGPGTSGYEQYF. The chain carries TRBV27 and TRBJ2-7, with 12 bases that match TRBD2. The CDR3 is 14 residues long. The J segment lost 4 bases and the V segment lost 8 bases, leaving 6 bases of the junction unmatched. Looked up from germline, CDR1 is MNHEY and CDR2 is SMNVEV (reference sequence).

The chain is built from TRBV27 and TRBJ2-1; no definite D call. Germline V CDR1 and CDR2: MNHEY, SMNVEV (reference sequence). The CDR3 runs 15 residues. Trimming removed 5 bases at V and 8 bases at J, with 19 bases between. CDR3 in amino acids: CASSPGSMGVDEQFF. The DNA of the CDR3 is TGTGCCAGCAGTCCAGGTTCCATGGGTGTCGATGAGCAGTTCTTC.

Here the CDR3 DNA reads TGTGCCAGCAGCTCAGGACTAGCGGGAGCTGAGCCCCAAGAGACCCAGTACTTC. It translates to CASSSGLAGAEPQETQYF. The rearrangement links TRBV7-2 to TRBJ2-5; TRBD2 matches 13 bases. The CDR3 loop spans 18 amino acids. After removal of 4 bases from V and 1 base from J, the junction contained 9 bases not matched to a gene. Germline CDR1 is SGHTA and CDR2 is FQGNSA.

In nucleotides, the CDR3 is TGCGCCAGCAGCCAATACCGTTTGGGGACAGAGGGGAGGGAGACCCAGTACTTC. Translated: CASSQYRLGTEGRETQYF. V usage is TRBV4-3 and J usage is TRBJ2-5; D possibly corresponds to TRBD1 (7 bases). V was clipped by 2 bases and J by 5 bases, with 24 bases between them. In germline, CDR1 is LGHNA, CDR2 YSLEER. There are 18 residues in the CDR3.

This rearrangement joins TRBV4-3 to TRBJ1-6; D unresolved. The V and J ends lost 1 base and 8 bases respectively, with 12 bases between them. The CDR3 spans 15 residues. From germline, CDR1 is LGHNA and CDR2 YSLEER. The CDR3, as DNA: TGCGCCAGCAGCCAAGCAATATTATCCGATTCACCCCTCCACTTT. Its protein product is CASSQAILSDSPLHF.

The CDR3 DNA follows: TGTGCCAGCAGTACACACAGGGGAGGGGAGACCCAGTACTTC. It codes for CASSTHRGGETQYF. V usage is TRBV27 and J usage is TRBJ2-5; tentatively, D is TRBD1 or TRBD2 (7 bases each). Trimming shortened V by 5 bases and J by 5 bases, and 15 bases separated the two germline ends. Germline CDR1 and CDR2: MNHEY and SMNVEV (reference sequence). CDR3 length equals 14 residues.

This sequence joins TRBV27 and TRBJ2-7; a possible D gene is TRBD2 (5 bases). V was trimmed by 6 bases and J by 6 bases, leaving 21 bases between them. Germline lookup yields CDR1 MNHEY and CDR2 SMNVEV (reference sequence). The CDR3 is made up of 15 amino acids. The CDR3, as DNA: TGTGCCAGCAGATCAACGTCCGGGATTGGTAGCGAGCAGTACTTC. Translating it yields CASRSTSGIGSEQYF.

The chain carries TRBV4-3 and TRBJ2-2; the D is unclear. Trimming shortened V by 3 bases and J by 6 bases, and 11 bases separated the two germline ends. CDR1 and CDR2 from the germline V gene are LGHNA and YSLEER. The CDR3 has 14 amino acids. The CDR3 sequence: CASSQVMVPGELFF. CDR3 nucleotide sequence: TGCGCCAGCAGCCAGGTGATGGTCCCCGGGGAGCTGTTTTTT.

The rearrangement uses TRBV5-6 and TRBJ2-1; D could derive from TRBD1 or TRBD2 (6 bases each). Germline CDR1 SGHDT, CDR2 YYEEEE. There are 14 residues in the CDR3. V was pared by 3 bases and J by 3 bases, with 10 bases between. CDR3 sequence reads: CASSWRDNYNEQFF. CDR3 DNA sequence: TGTGCCAGCAGCTGGAGGGACAACTACAATGAGCAGTTCTTC. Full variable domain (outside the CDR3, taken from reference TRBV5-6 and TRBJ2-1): DAGVTQSPTHLIKTRGQQVTLRCSPKSGHDTVSWYQQALGQGPQFIFQYYEEEERQRGNFPDRFSGHQFPNYSSELNVNALLLGDSALYLCASSWRDNYNEQFFGPGTRLTVL.

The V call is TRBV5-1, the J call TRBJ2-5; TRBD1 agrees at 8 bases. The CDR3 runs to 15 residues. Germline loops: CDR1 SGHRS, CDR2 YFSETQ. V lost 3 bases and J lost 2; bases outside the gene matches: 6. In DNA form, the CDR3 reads TGCGCCAGCAGCTGGATGGACAGGGAACAAGAGACCCAGTACTTC. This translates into CASSWMDREQETQYF.

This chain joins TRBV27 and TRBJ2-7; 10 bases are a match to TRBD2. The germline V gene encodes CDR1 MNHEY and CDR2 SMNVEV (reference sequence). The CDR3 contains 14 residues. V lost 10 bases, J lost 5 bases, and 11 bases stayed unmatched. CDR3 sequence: CATSLGLARNEQYF. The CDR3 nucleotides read TGTGCCACTTCCTTGGGACTAGCGAGGAACGAGCAGTACTTC.

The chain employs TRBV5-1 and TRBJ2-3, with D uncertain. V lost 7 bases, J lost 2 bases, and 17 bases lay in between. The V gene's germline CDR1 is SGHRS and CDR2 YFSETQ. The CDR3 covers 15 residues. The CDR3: CASGDPGYDTDTQYF. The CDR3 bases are TGCGCCAGCGGAGACCCGGGCTATGACACAGATACGCAGTATTTT.

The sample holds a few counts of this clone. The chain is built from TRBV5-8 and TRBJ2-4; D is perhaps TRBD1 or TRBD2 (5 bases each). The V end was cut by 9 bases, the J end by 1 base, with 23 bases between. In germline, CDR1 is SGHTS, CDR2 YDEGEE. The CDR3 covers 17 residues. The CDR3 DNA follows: TGTGCCACAACCACTCTCATGGGACCCCCGGCCAAAAACATTCAGTACTTC. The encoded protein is CATTTLMGPPAKNIQYF.

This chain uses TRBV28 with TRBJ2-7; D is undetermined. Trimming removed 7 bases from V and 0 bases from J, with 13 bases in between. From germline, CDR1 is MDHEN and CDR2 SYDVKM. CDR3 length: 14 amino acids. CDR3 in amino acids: CASTPHGSSYEQYF. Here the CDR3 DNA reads TGTGCCAGCACCCCCCACGGAAGCTCCTACGAGCAGTACTTC.